The clone carrying this T cell receptor beta chain occurred a few times. Under the authors' procedure: Reference gene primer amplification yielded estimated nucleated cell counts. Assay used: immunoSEQ multiplex PCR; TCRdb lists only in-frame clones, some missing. V and J calls and clone size come straight from that table; D and trimming were deduced from the DNA. The sample gives more than 300,000 clones, under 90% of which show up once; about 4% is in the top ten. Enrollees, about 18 to 90 years old, lived in 24 US areas. V was clipped by 1 base and J by 7 bases; unmatched bases: 4. The CDR3 extends over 15 amino acids. Germline V gene sequence: CDR1 MNHEY, CDR2 SMNVEV (reference sequence). The data derive from a study of blood T cell repertoires in COVID-19. Across the study: Samples taken during acute and convalescent COVID-19 were collected in the United States, Italy and Spain. T cells, B-cell-depleted T cells, or PBMCs provided the cDNA or gDNA that served as material.

The material sequenced was PBMCs or T cells enriched from blood (not recorded which). V and J are TRBV27 and TRBJ2-1; TRBD2 matches at 10 bases. This sequence originates from a man aged 30 to 45 who had recovered from COVID-19. CDR3 nucleotide sequence: TGTGCCAGCAGTTTATTGACTAGCGGGTTGAATGAGCAGTTCTTC. Residues: CASSLLTSGLNEQFF.